The 14 T cell receptor beta chains below all came from one sample that was sequenced in a study of human T cells and chemical hapten exposure. TCRdb analysed the 5' RACE reads with MiXCR anew, one entry per CDR3 protein. This sample has about 140,000 distinct CDR3 sequences; over 3.5% occur once, and the top ten carry over 1.1%. Blood, whole and unfractionated, served as the source for total RNA extraction. These receptor sequences come from a female donor in good health.

This clonotype came up many times. The rearrangement links TRBV7-8 to TRBJ1-5, with D uncertain. Germline V CDR1 and CDR2: SGHVS, FQNEAQ. This CDR3 has 13 amino acids. The V end was cut by 1 base, the J end by 3 bases, with 4 bases between. The CDR3 DNA reads TGTGCCAGCAGCTTAGAGATCAATCAGCCCCAGCATTTT. Translation gives CASSLEINQPQHF.

This clonotype was seen only a few times. The V call is TRBV7-9, the J call TRBJ1-1, with 7 bases lining up with TRBD1. This CDR3 region has 15 residues. The V gene end was trimmed by 4 bases and the J gene end by 8 bases; junction bases not matched to a gene: 13. The germline CDR1 and CDR2 sequences are SEHNR and FQNEAQ (reference sequence). This CDR3 reads CASSSRIGPGQEAFF. DNA for the CDR3: TGTGCCAGCAGCTCCCGAATCGGTCCGGGACAGGAAGCTTTCTTT.

This clonotype was recorded at least ten times. The chain links TRBV7-2 to TRBJ2-3, with a possible D match to TRBD2 (7 bases). CDR3 length: 15 amino acids. Germline-derived CDR1 and CDR2 are SGHTA and FQGNSA. Deletions cut 2 bases from V and 6 bases from J, with 15 bases between. This CDR3 reads CASSLMGGASDTQYF. CDR3 nucleotide sequence: TGTGCCAGCAGCTTAATGGGGGGGGCCTCGGATACGCAGTATTTT. The whole variable domain, remainder taken from reference TRBV7-2 and TRBJ2-3, is GAGVSQSPSNKVTEKGKDVELRCDPISGHTALYWYRQSLGQGLEFLIYFQGNSAPDKSGLPSDRFSAERTGGSVSTLTIQRTQQEDSAVYLCASSLMGGASDTQYFGPGTRLTVL.

V gene TRBV28 combines with J gene TRBJ1-3, with TRBD1 as a possible D gene (5 bases). V lost 2 bases and J lost 0, with 23 bases in between. CDR1 and CDR2 (germline): MDHEN, SYDVKM. The CDR3 length is 20 residues. The CDR3 loop is CASSLIPFGPDSPSGNTIYF. CDR3 nucleotides: TGTGCCAGCAGTTTAATCCCCTTCGGCCCCGACAGCCCCTCTGGAAACACCATATATTTT.

This clonotype was seen a handful of times. This may come from a read error, since a much larger clone is one base off. The rearrangement joins TRBV10-3 to TRBJ2-7; no clear D gene. Germline CDR1 ENHRY, CDR2 SYGVKD. Trimming pared 6 bases from V and 5 bases from J, leaving 11 bases between. The CDR3 loop spans 12 amino acids. CDR3 in amino acids: CAIRDGPDEQYF. The DNA of the CDR3 is TGTGCCATCAGGGACGGACCCGACGAGCAGTACTTC.

This clonotype was counted many times. The chain carries TRBV21-1 and TRBJ1-1; the D call TRBD1 from the table was never checked on the DNA. TRBV21-1 is a recognized pseudogene. The CDR3 is made up of 12 amino acids. The CDR3 spells CASGQGIEGAFF. In nucleotides, the CDR3 is TGTGCCAGCGGTCAGGGGATTGAGGGAGCTTTCTTT.

This clonotype came up many times. V and J are TRBV28 and TRBJ2-5; D unclear. The V end was cut by 0 bases, the J end by 1 base, with 9 bases between. The germline V gene encodes CDR1 MDHEN and CDR2 SYDVKM. The CDR3 consists of 15 residues. CDR3 sequence reads: CASSLWSVSQETQYF. For the CDR3, the DNA is TGTGCCAGCAGTTTATGGTCGGTTTCCCAAGAGACCCAGTACTTC.

In this sample, this clonotype turned up many times. The rearrangement links TRBV20-1 to TRBJ1-1, with D perhaps matching TRBD1 (5 bases). The CDR3 has 16 residues. Trimming pared 0 bases from V and 4 bases from J, leaving 18 bases between. Germline V lookup: CDR1 DFQATT, CDR2 SNEGSKA (reference sequence). The CDR3 nucleotides read TGCAGTGCTAGAGATCCGGCGTCGGGGCGTTCCACTGAAGCTTTCTTT. This sequence encodes CSARDPASGRSTEAFF.

This clonotype was picked up a small number of times. The V and J genes are TRBV20-1 and TRBJ1-1; 7 bases are shared with TRBD1. V shed 3 bases, J shed 7 bases, and the junction held 8 bases outside the gene matches. Germline V lookup: CDR1 DFQATT, CDR2 SNEGSKA (reference sequence). There are 13 residues in the CDR3. CDR3 in amino acids: CSASRDRDREAFF. The CDR3 region has the DNA TGCAGTGCTAGTCGCGACAGGGATCGTGAAGCTTTCTTT.

The V and J genes are TRBV7-9 and TRBJ1-5; D might be TRBD1 (5 bases). Germline lookup yields CDR1 SEHNR and CDR2 FQNEAQ (reference sequence). The CDR3 has 13 residues. The germline V and J ends were trimmed by 5 bases and 7 bases, with 12 bases remaining between them. CDR3 in amino acids: CASSRGADQPQHF. The DNA of the CDR3 is TGTGCCAGCAGCCGAGGGGCTGACCAGCCCCAGCATTTT.

This clonotype has at least ten counts. The chain joins TRBV7-2 to TRBJ1-1, with D hard to call. Germline values: CDR1 SGHTA, CDR2 FQGNSA. The CDR3 length is 13 residues. V was trimmed by 5 bases and J by 11 bases, leaving 18 bases between them. Written as DNA, the CDR3 is TGTGCCAGCAGCCAAGTGGGTGGTCGAGGGGCTTTCTTT. Its protein is CASSQVGGRGAFF.

V gene TRBV3-1 combines with J gene TRBJ1-6; 9 nucleotides agree with TRBD1. V trimming: 4 bases; J trimming: 7 bases; junction bases outside the gene matches: 5. The CDR3 has 15 amino acids. Germline V gene sequence: CDR1 LGHDT, CDR2 YNNKEL (reference sequence). Here the CDR3 reads CASSRTTGGNSPLHF. The DNA for the CDR3 is TGTGCCAGCAGCCGGACGACAGGGGGGAATTCACCCCTCCACTTT.

Many counts were recorded for this clonotype. J is TRBJ2-7 and V is TRBV27; D might be TRBD1 (6 bases). Germline CDR1 and CDR2: MNHEY and SMNVEV (reference sequence). Trimming took off 6 bases at V and 3 bases at J, with 21 bases between the two ends. There are 16 residues in the CDR3. CDR3 coding DNA: TGTGCCAGCAGCAAATCTTTGACAGGCCCATTCTACGAGCAGTACTTC. This gives the protein CASSKSLTGPFYEQYF.

This clonotype was seen at least ten times. The chain combines TRBV6-6 with TRBJ1-1; D uncertain. Germline CDR1 is MNHNY and CDR2 is SVGAGI (reference sequence). Trimming cost V 2 bases and J 0 bases, with 4 bases left between them. The CDR3 has 13 residues. CDR3 sequence (DNA): TGTGCCAGCAGTTACAGTATGAACACTGAAGCTTTCTTT. Its protein is CASSYSMNTEAFF.